This is a list of T cell receptor beta chains from one sample in a study of blood T cell repertoires in COVID-19. The repertoire was sequenced with immunoSEQ multiplex PCR; TCRdb's copy has only in-frame clones and lacks some. The data contain over 150,000 clones, just over 90% of them singletons. The sample taken for sequencing was peripheral blood. The source of these receptors is a man aged 18 to 30 with COVID-19, enrolled during active disease. Each CDR3 is given with its conserved first and last residue. Each record gives: D gene, J gene, CDR3 length, V gene, CDR3 protein. The D gene is left open where the match is weak.

D: TRBD2; J: TRBJ2-2; length: 16; V: TRBV24-1; CDR3: CATSDLRLAGAGELFF
D: TRBD2; J: TRBJ2-7; length: 14; V: TRBV11-2; CDR3: CASSALAGGYEQYF
D: TRBD2; J: TRBJ2-1; length: 18; V: TRBV7-2; CDR3: CASSQGLAGGPSYNEQFF
D: TRBD2; J: TRBJ2-1; length: 12; V: TRBV5-5; CDR3: CASSLGSSGKFF
D: -; J: TRBJ2-7; length: 15; V: TRBV7-2; CDR3: CASSFEQGSAYEQYF
D: -; J: TRBJ1-2; length: 12; V: TRBV30; CDR3: CAWTTGNYGYTF
D: TRBD2; J: TRBJ2-7; length: 15; V: TRBV2; CDR3: CASSETGTSDYEQYF
D: TRBD2; J: TRBJ2-7; length: 14; V: TRBV9; CDR3: CASSLRTSGDEQYF
D: -; J: TRBJ1-5; length: 14; V: TRBV28; CDR3: CASSLGRGNQPQHF
D: TRBD1; J: TRBJ2-1; length: 16; V: TRBV5-1; CDR3: CASSQTDRGGDNEQFF
D: -; J: TRBJ2-3; length: 14; V: TRBV15; CDR3: CATHQGGVVHTQYF
D: -; J: TRBJ2-3; length: 13; V: TRBV19; CDR3: CASSTGFRDTQYF
D: -; J: TRBJ2-7; length: 13; V: TRBV11-2; CDR3: CASSLVAAYEQYF
D: TRBD2; J: TRBJ2-1; length: 18; V: TRBV7-3; CDR3: CASSLLGLAGGPYNEQFF
D: TRBD2; J: TRBJ2-7; length: 12; V: TRBV30; CDR3: CAWSRGGYEQYF
D: TRBD2; J: TRBJ2-7; length: 13; V: TRBV5-1; CDR3: CASSLAGAVEQYF
D: TRBD2; J: TRBJ2-1; length: 14; V: TRBV13; CDR3: CASRRLASYNEQFF
D: TRBD1; J: TRBJ1-5; length: 15; V: TRBV2; CDR3: CASSHDRGGNQPQHF
D: TRBD1; J: TRBJ2-3; length: 15; V: TRBV19; CDR3: CASSITGQTTDTQYF
D: -; J: TRBJ1-2; length: 14; V: TRBV5-8; CDR3: CASSLGGTNYGYTF
D: -; J: TRBJ2-7; length: 16; V: TRBV11-2; CDR3: CASSPLSGGASYEQYF
D: TRBD2; J: TRBJ2-7; length: 19; V: TRBV27; CDR3: CASSLSRTSARSETYEQYF
D: -; J: TRBJ2-1; length: 16; V: TRBV4-3; CDR3: CASSQDPGGTYNEQFF
D: TRBD2; J: TRBJ2-7; length: 18; V: TRBV4-1; CDR3: CASSQTPSGGSGQRQQYF
D: -; J: TRBJ2-1; length: 14; V: TRBV27; CDR3: CASSDGSGYNEQFF
D: -; J: TRBJ1-1; length: 13; V: TRBV7-9; CDR3: CASSLDRPHEAFF
D: -; J: TRBJ2-1; length: 16; V: TRBV9; CDR3: CASSVAGPSSYNEQFF
D: -; J: TRBJ2-1; length: 16; V: TRBV27; CDR3: CASSRVGMGSYNEQFF
D: -; J: TRBJ2-2; length: 13; V: TRBV28; CDR3: CASRPPGTGELFF
D: TRBD2; J: TRBJ2-7; length: 14; V: TRBV27; CDR3: CASSLAAGDYEQYF
D: -; J: TRBJ2-6; length: 15; V: TRBV11-3; CDR3: CASSLGQSGANVLTF
D: TRBD2; J: TRBJ2-1; length: 16; V: TRBV29-1; CDR3: CSVEKGTSGIYNEQFF